The T cell receptor (beta chain) described here comes from a study of blood T cell repertoires in COVID-19. Across the study: Samples representing acute and convalescent COVID-19 were sourced from the United States, Italy and Spain.

The protocol was immunoSEQ multiplex PCR, while the TCRdb copy is restricted to in-frame clones and leaves out a portion. The table has about 260,000 clones, around 88% seen once. This sequence originates from a woman aged 40 to 50 with acute COVID-19. The sequenced sample was PBMCs or T cells enriched from blood (not recorded which).

CDR3 in amino acids: CASSHPTGTGNTIYF. CDR3 sequence (DNA): TGTGCCAGTAGTCACCCGACAGGGACTGGAAACACCATATATTTT. The chain uses TRBV19 and TRBJ1-3; 7 nucleotides agree with TRBD1. With V trimmed by 5 bases and J by 2 bases, 6 bases remained unmatched. There are 15 residues in the CDR3. CDR1 is LNHDA and CDR2 is SQIVND in the germline V gene (reference sequence). The full variable domain, its missing parts supplied by reference TRBV19 and TRBJ1-3, is DGGITQSPKYLFRKEGQNVTLSCEQNLNHDAMYWYRQDPGQGLRLIYYSQIVNDFQKGDIAEGYSVSREKKESFPLTVTSAQKNPTAFYLCASSHPTGTGNTIYFGEGSWLTVV.